This is a list of T cell receptor beta chains from one sample in a study of T cells expressing NK-cell markers. TCRdb reprocessed the 5' RACE reads and reports one entry per CDR3 protein, with no DNA. The table lists over 250,000 distinct CDR3 sequences. Material: blood T cells: a sorted CD56 or NKG2C T cell subset, CD4+ or CD8+ T cells, or bulk PBMC T cells (not recorded which). Receptors originate from a woman aged 18 to 69 in good health. Each CDR3 is given with its conserved first and last residue.

j_call,v_call,cdr3_aa
TRBJ2-1,TRBV20-1,CSAVIPRGATYNEQFF
TRBJ2-1,TRBV7-8,CASSPRDSPNEQFF
TRBJ2-1,TRBV29-1,CSAKGLAVYNEQFF
TRBJ2-2,TRBV11-2,CASSLVLESSPGELFF
TRBJ1-6,TRBV27,CASSLQVTYNSPLHF
TRBJ1-2,TRBV28,CASTSAGQGARTF
TRBJ2-7,TRBV6-2/TRBV6-3,CASSYRDRGYEQYF
TRBJ2-7,TRBV15,CATSSGQAYDEQYF
TRBJ1-2,TRBV4-2,CASSLSTLANYGYTF
TRBJ2-2,TRBV18,CASSVQGNTGELFF
TRBJ1-5,TRBV5-6,CASSRQFSQPQHF
TRBJ2-3,TRBV18,CASSHYGTSGGPGTDTQYF
TRBJ2-1,TRBV4-2,CASSQDDNEQFF
TRBJ2-7,TRBV16,CASSQGDYEQYF
TRBJ1-2,TRBV5-6,CASSFTGPDYGYTF
TRBJ2-3,TRBV11-3,CASSSGQGRRVDTQYF
TRBJ2-1,TRBV20-1,CSAPLPPGNEQFF
TRBJ1-5,TRBV27,CASEEKEGTQPQHF
TRBJ1-2,TRBV12-3/TRBV12-4,CASNPGQGAVGYTF
TRBJ2-5,TRBV15,CATSGGTSGIKTQYF
TRBJ2-2,TRBV6-1,CASSKGSAGELFF
TRBJ2-1,TRBV10-3,CAISGGTGSVNEQFF